This is a list of T cell receptor beta chains from one sample in a study of OX40 agonist ivuxolimab in advanced cancers. Profiling relied on immunoSEQ multiplex PCR, and the TCRdb table lists in-frame clones only, not all of them. The data contain about 57,000 clones, over 80% of them singletons. The source was CD4+ or CD8+ T cells sorted from blood, collected in a trial of the OX40 agonist ivuxolimab. The receptor set was obtained from an adult with an advanced solid tumor such as melanoma, head and neck, liver or kidney cancer. CDR3s include the opening cysteine and the closing phenylalanine or tryptophan. A D gene is named only where the DNA matches it firmly. The size of a clone is reported for some rows only, either as once, few or many, or as a class for expanded clones.

D	size	V	J	CDR3	DNA
.	.	TRBV7-8	TRBJ2-1	CASSLRGGEQFF	TGTGCCAGCAGCTTGAGGGGGGGAGAGCAGTTCTTC
TRBD1	few	TRBV7-2	TRBJ1-5	CASSLGQGTHQPQHF	TGTGCCAGCAGCTTGGGACAGGGGACGCATCAGCCCCAGCATTTT
TRBD2	.	TRBV30	TRBJ2-7	CAWRPGQGLAVTYEQYF	TGTGCCTGGAGGCCCGGACAAGGACTAGCGGTCACCTACGAGCAGTACTTC
.	.	TRBV18	TRBJ2-5	CASSLGQSETQYF	TGTGCCAGCTCACTAGGGCAGAGCGAGACCCAGTACTTC
TRBD1	.	TRBV5-1	TRBJ2-7	CASSGDRGRFEQYF	TGTGCCAGCAGCGGAGACAGGGGGCGTTTCGAGCAGTACTTC
.	once	TRBV6-5	TRBJ1-1	CASSYNGGGDTEAFF	TGTGCCAGCAGTTACAACGGGGGGGGTGACACTGAAGCTTTCTTT
.	.	TRBV5-1	TRBJ2-5	CASSTPGLGFNRDRTQETQYF	TGCGCCAGCAGCACACCAGGGCTTGGTTTTAATCGGGACCGGACCCAAGAGACCCAGTACTTC
.	few	TRBV7-3	TRBJ1-4	CASSSGTTNEKLFF	TGTGCCAGCAGCTCAGGGACGACTAATGAAAAACTGTTTTTT
.	once	TRBV18	TRBJ1-2	CASSSDTNYGYTF	TGTGCCAGCTCATCCGACACTAACTATGGCTACACCTTC
TRBD1	.	TRBV27	TRBJ2-1	CASRPGQVNNEQFF	TGTGCCAGCAGGCCGGGACAGGTAAACAATGAGCAGTTCTTC
.	once	TRBV7-8	TRBJ2-7	CASSSDPPYEQYF	TGTGCCAGCAGCTCGGACCCGCCCTACGAGCAGTACTTC
.	.	TRBV11-3	TRBJ2-2	CASSLDKWPGPNTGELFF	TGTGCCAGCAGCTTAGATAAATGGCCGGGACCGAACACCGGGGAGCTGTTTTTT
.	few	TRBV5-1	TRBJ1-1	CASSPSGLNTEAFF	TGCGCCAGCAGCCCCTCCGGGTTGAACACTGAAGCTTTCTTT
.	.	TRBV7-2	TRBJ1-2	CASSPSGQRNYGYTF	TGTGCCAGCAGCCCCTCGGGACAACGTAACTATGGCTACACCTTC
TRBD1	.	TRBV11-3	TRBJ2-5	CASSPRTGGPETQYF	TGTGCCAGCAGCCCTCGGACAGGGGGCCCGGAGACCCAGTACTTC
.	.	TRBV5-1	TRBJ2-7	CASSSPTSSYEQYF	TGCGCCAGCAGCTCCCCGACTAGCTCCTACGAGCAGTACTTC
.	.	TRBV5-1	TRBJ2-2	CASRPPNYTGELFF	TGCGCCAGCAGACCTCCAAACTACACCGGGGAGCTGTTTTTT
.	once	TRBV6-6	TRBJ2-7	CASSGRGYEQYF	TGTGCCAGCAGCGGGAGAGGGTACGAGCAGTACTTC
.	.	TRBV6-4	TRBJ1-5	CASSDSPDSLGNQPQHF	TGTGCCAGCAGTGACTCCCCCGACAGTTTAGGCAATCAGCCCCAGCATTTT
.	.	TRBV25-1	TRBJ1-2	CASSEFSGRGIGYTF	TGTGCCAGCAGTGAGTTCTCAGGGAGGGGCATTGGCTACACCTTC
TRBD1	.	TRBV7-7	TRBJ2-7	CASSLFGTAGNEQYF	TGTGCCAGCAGCTTATTCGGGACAGCCGGAAACGAGCAGTACTTC
.	.	TRBV29-1	TRBJ1-4	CSASPGPPTATNEKLFF	TGCAGCGCCTCACCGGGGCCGCCAACTGCAACTAATGAAAAACTGTTTTTT
TRBD2	.	TRBV2	TRBJ2-1	CASRRLAGGWGQFF	TGTGCCAGCCGACGACTAGCGGGAGGGTGGGGGCAGTTCTTC
TRBD2	.	TRBV27	TRBJ2-2	CASSLSNLAGVSGGTGELFF	TGTGCCAGCAGTTTATCGAACCTAGCGGGAGTAAGCGGGGGGACCGGGGAGCTGTTTTTT
.	once	TRBV4-2	TRBJ1-4	CASSLTEKLFF	TGTGCCAGCAGCCTAACTGAAAAACTGTTTTTT
.	few	TRBV11-2	TRBJ2-2	CASSLGTWDLTTGELFF	TGTGCCAGCAGCTTGGGGACGTGGGACCTTACCACCGGGGAGCTGTTTTTT
TRBD2	.	TRBV27	TRBJ2-7	CAGGGDSTELGSYEQYF	TGTGCCGGGGGGGGAGACTCCACCGAATTAGGCTCCTACGAGCAGTACTTC
.	.	TRBV19	TRBJ2-1	CASSPAGAGGGNEQFF	TGTGCCAGTAGTCCTGCCGGGGCAGGGGGAGGTAATGAGCAGTTCTTC
TRBD2	.	TRBV2	TRBJ2-1	CASSATSAPYNEQFF	TGTGCCAGCAGTGCAACTAGCGCTCCCTACAATGAGCAGTTCTTC
TRBD2	once	TRBV18	TRBJ2-7	CASSSLAGGPDEQYF	TGTGCCAGCTCGTCACTAGCGGGAGGGCCCGACGAGCAGTACTTC
TRBD2	.	TRBV4-2	TRBJ2-5	CASSHRLAGVETQYF	TGTGCCAGCAGCCATCGACTAGCGGGAGTTGAGACCCAGTACTTC
.	.	TRBV6-1	TRBJ1-5	CASSDRFSQPQHF	TGTGCCAGCAGTGATCGTTTCTCACAGCCCCAGCATTTT
.	.	TRBV6-1	TRBJ2-7	CASTANRRYEQYF	TGTGCCAGCACCGCGAACAGGCGCTACGAGCAGTACTTC
.	.	TRBV7-2	TRBJ2-2	CASSFTARELFF	TGTGCCAGCAGCTTTACGGCCCGGGAGCTGTTTTTT
.	.	TRBV19	TRBJ2-2	CASSRTPGGGGELFF	TGTGCCAGTAGTAGGACGCCAGGGGGAGGCGGGGAGCTGTTTTTT
.	.	TRBV6-5	TRBJ2-7	CASSGVGKRHEQYF	TGTGCCAGCAGTGGGGTCGGGAAGAGACACGAGCAGTACTTC
.	.	TRBV11-2	TRBJ2-6	CASSPPASGANVLTF	TGTGCCAGCAGCCCCCCCGCCTCTGGGGCCAACGTCCTGACTTTC
TRBD1	.	TRBV5-5	TRBJ1-5	CASSSLGDRVMNQPQHF	TGTGCCAGCAGCTCCCTGGGGGACAGGGTTATGAATCAGCCCCAGCATTTT
.	few	TRBV2	TRBJ1-2	CASSEAGGAGYGYTF	TGTGCCAGCAGTGAAGCTGGGGGGGCTGGCTATGGCTACACCTTC
.	.	TRBV6-6	TRBJ1-4	CASMGDNEKLFF	TGTGCCAGCATGGGGGATAATGAAAAACTGTTTTTT
.	.	TRBV29-1	TRBJ1-2	CSVAHRDGLGYTF	TGCAGCGTCGCACACAGGGATGGGCTCGGCTACACCTTC
TRBD1	.	TRBV5-1	TRBJ2-2	CASSSRTGVNGELFF	TGCGCCAGCAGCTCTAGGACAGGGGTTAACGGGGAGCTGTTTTTT
.	.	TRBV28	TRBJ1-1	CASSGITEAFF	TGTGCCAGCAGTGGGATCACTGAAGCTTTCTTT
.	.	TRBV18	TRBJ2-5	CASSPPGGTETQYF	TGTGCCAGCTCACCACCTGGGGGGACAGAGACCCAGTACTTC
TRBD1	.	TRBV29-1	TRBJ1-2	CSVGGTGGYFGYTF	TGCAGCGTTGGGGGGACAGGGGGCTATTTTGGCTACACCTTC
TRBD1	.	TRBV19	TRBJ1-1	CASGQDRVTEAFF	TGTGCCAGTGGGCAAGACAGGGTGACTGAAGCTTTCTTT
.	.	TRBV7-7	TRBJ2-2	CASSLLAEDTGELFF	TGTGCCAGCAGCTTATTAGCGGAGGACACCGGGGAGCTGTTTTTT
.	.	TRBV15	TRBJ1-6	CATSTLRGGRYNSPLHF	TGTGCCACCAGCACCCTGAGGGGGGGTAGGTATAATTCACCCCTCCACTTT
.	once	TRBV4-2	TRBJ2-7	CASSQGAVSSYEQYF	TGTGCCAGCAGCCAAGGGGCGGTGAGCTCCTACGAGCAGTACTTC
.	.	TRBV20-1	TRBJ1-2	CSVASGYTF	TGCAGTGTAGCGAGCGGCTACACCTTC